The 2 T cell receptor beta chains presented below share a single source sample, sequenced in a study of blood T cells in healthy people across ages. Next came a second PCR, run for about 6 to 11 cycles, which used a sample-barcoded 5' primer along with a J-beta primer mix. TCRdb passed the 5' RACE reads through MiXCR, listing each CDR3 protein once. Of about 1.1 million distinct CDR3 sequences listed, 35% to 45% were seen once; the top ten hold under 15%. Specimen: blood. The receptors were gathered from a man aged 18 to 29 in good health.

This clonotype was recorded a few times. The chain joins TRBV6-5 to TRBJ1-4; 8 bases agree with TRBD1. Germline V gene sequence: CDR1 MNHEY, CDR2 SVGAGI. V trimming: 0 bases; J trimming: 7 bases; junction bases outside the gene matches: 13. CDR3 length: 18 residues. CDR3 region: CASSYSPGATGGGEKLFF. As DNA, the CDR3 is TGTGCCAGCAGTTACTCGCCAGGAGCTACAGGGGGGGGTGAAAAACTGTTTTTT.

The chain is built from TRBV11-1 and TRBJ2-3, with D possibly matching TRBD2 (5 bases). Trimming took 5 bases from V and 8 from J, leaving 14 bases between them. The germline V gene has CDR1 SGHAT and CDR2 FQDESV (reference sequence). The CDR3 totals 13 residues. The CDR3 nucleotides are TGTGCCAGCAGCAAAGAAAGAGGAGGTACGCAGTATTTT. This codes for CASSKERGGTQYF.